The rows below give T cell receptor beta chains drawn from one sample of a study of siplizumab effects on memory and regulatory T cells. Libraries were prepared by immunoSEQ multiplex PCR; TCRdb keeps only in-frame clonotypes and omits some of them. The sample lists more than 90,000 clones, about 93% occurring once. Sequencing input: non-Treg CD4+ T cells sorted from blood. The origin of the receptors is a human donor in good health. Both conserved end residues are part of each CDR3. Each record gives: V gene, clone size, D gene, J gene, CDR3 protein, CDR3 DNA. D genes are given only for firm matches. A row's size may be missing; if present it is once, few, many or a size class.

TRBV19,-,-,TRBJ2-5,CASSTNRQTETQYF,TGTGCCAGTAGTACCAATCGACAGACAGAGACCCAGTACTTC
TRBV4-1,-,-,TRBJ1-5,CASSREEGESNQPQHF,TGCGCCAGCAGCCGAGAAGAGGGGGAGAGCAATCAGCCCCAGCATTTT
TRBV4-2,-,-,TRBJ2-7,CASSQDSTISYEQYF,TGTGCCAGCAGCCAAGATAGCACTATCTCCTACGAGCAGTACTTC
TRBV30,-,TRBD1,TRBJ1-1,CAWRRQGGPGTEAFF,TGTGCCTGGAGAAGACAGGGGGGGCCGGGCACTGAAGCTTTCTTT
TRBV19,-,TRBD1,TRBJ1-2,CASSPPTGVGGYTF,TGTGCCAGTAGCCCCCCGACAGGGGTGGGCGGCTACACCTTC
TRBV28,-,-,TRBJ2-7,CASSRRDRDYEQYF,TGTGCCAGCAGTAGGAGGGACCGCGATTACGAGCAGTACTTC
TRBV21-1,once,-,TRBJ2-4,CASSRDVADIQYF,TGTGCCAGCAGCCGAGACGTGGCTGACATTCAGTACTTC
TRBV9,-,-,TRBJ2-7,CASSEVPGLGEQYF,TGTGCCAGCAGCGAAGTCCCGGGTTTGGGCGAGCAGTACTTC
TRBV30,-,-,TRBJ1-1,CAWSHGKDTEAFF,TGTGCCTGGAGTCACGGGAAGGACACTGAAGCTTTCTTT
TRBV5-1,-,-,TRBJ2-5,CASSYMDPVVETQYF,TGCGCCAGCAGCTATATGGACCCCGTTGTAGAGACCCAGTACTTC
TRBV7-9,-,-,TRBJ2-3,CASSLGTLSTDTQYF,TGTGCCAGCAGCCTGGGGACACTCTCCACAGATACGCAGTATTTT
TRBV6-1,-,TRBD1,TRBJ1-1,CASSDRDSTEAFF,TGTGCCAGTAGTGACCGGGACAGCACTGAAGCTTTCTTT
TRBV2,-,-,TRBJ2-5,CASTEGEAETQYF,TGTGCCAGCACCGAAGGGGAGGCAGAGACCCAGTACTTC
TRBV30,few,-,TRBJ1-5,CAWSKRNNQPQHF,TGTGCCTGGAGTAAAAGAAACAATCAGCCCCAGCATTTT
TRBV6-5,-,TRBD1,TRBJ1-4,CASGATGTNEKLFF,TGTGCCAGCGGGGCGACAGGGACAAATGAAAAACTGTTTTTT
TRBV2,-,TRBD1,TRBJ2-1,CASSGGQGNEQFF,TGTGCCAGCAGTGGGGGACAGGGGAATGAGCAGTTCTTC
TRBV9,-,TRBD2,TRBJ2-5,CASSEGLAGQETQYF,TGTGCCAGCAGCGAGGGACTAGCGGGACAAGAGACCCAGTACTTC
TRBV7-9,-,-,TRBJ1-1,CASSLGGAGDTEAFF,TGTGCCAGCAGCTTAGGAGGGGCGGGCGACACTGAAGCTTTCTTT
TRBV11-2,-,TRBD2,TRBJ2-5,CASSSPSGRMETQYF,TGTGCCAGCAGCTCTCCTAGCGGGAGGATGGAGACCCAGTACTTC
TRBV11-3,-,TRBD2,TRBJ2-5,CASSRGTSGLQETQYF,TGTGCCAGCAGCCGCGGGACTAGCGGGTTACAAGAGACCCAGTACTTC